This T cell receptor (beta chain) was observed in a study of blood T cells in healthy people across ages. Study results and caveats: Investigators viewed diversity estimates from one million T cells as underestimates, the study reported. Donor CMV status, an unknown factor, possibly confounded changes in expanded clonotypes.

This clonotype was observed a handful of times. The antigen remains unidentified. This CDR3 region has 12 residues. Per germline, CDR1 DFQATT and CDR2 SNEGSKA (reference sequence). V was clipped by 6 bases and J by 5 bases; unmatched bases: 6. Primed by a sample-barcoded 5' primer and a J-beta primer mix, a second PCR proceeded for about 6 to 11 cycles. Each CDR3 protein is one row after TCRdb ran MiXCR on the 5' RACE reads. The repertoire holds 1.5 million to 2 million distinct CDR3 sequences, with 49% as singletons. This sequence joins TRBV20-1 and TRBJ2-7; 8 nucleotides match TRBD1. The sequenced material came from blood. This TCR was sampled from a woman in her thirties or forties in good health. In DNA form, the CDR3 reads TGCAGTGCGACGGACAGGGACCACGAGCAGTACTTC. Residues: CSATDRDHEQYF.